This entry lists 14 T cell receptor beta chains sequenced from one sample in a study of blood T cell repertoires in COVID-19 (dated by TCRdb to about 2020). The library relied on the immunoSEQ multiplex PCR assay. TCRdb holds this immuneACCESS table with in-frame rearrangements only. Some clones are missing; in checked studies, unresolved V genes explain under half, and the rest has no known cause. The sample contains more than 200,000 clones, around 80% of them found a single time. Less than 2% of the sample is held by the ten biggest clonotypes. What was sequenced was PBMCs or T cells enriched from blood (not recorded which). The source is a man between 60 and 75 years old who had recovered from COVID-19.

The chain is built from TRBV11-2 and TRBJ2-6; D might be TRBD2 (5 bases). V dropped 1 base and J dropped 0 bases, with 10 bases sitting between them. This CDR3 is built from 17 residues. Looked up from germline, CDR1 is SGHAT and CDR2 is FQNNGV. CDR3 nucleotide sequence: TGTGCCAGCAGCTTAGTCGGACTGAGCTCTGGGGCCAACGTCCTGACTTTC. It translates to CASSLVGLSSGANVLTF.

This chain links TRBV5-4 with TRBJ1-1; TRBD1 is a possible D gene (5 bases). The CDR3 consists of 15 residues. CDR1 and CDR2 from the germline V gene are SGHNT and YYREEE (reference sequence). V lost 0 bases to trimming and J lost 1 base, with 10 bases between them. In nucleotides, the CDR3 is TGTGCCAGCAGCTTGGTGGGCAGGGAGAACACTGAAGCTTTCTTT. Translation gives CASSLVGRENTEAFF.

The chain employs TRBV19 and TRBJ1-5; D not resolved. Germline CDR1 LNHDA, CDR2 SQIVND (reference sequence). V was clipped by 10 bases and J by 0 bases, with 13 bases between them. The length of the CDR3 is 14 residues. CDR3 bases: TGTGCCACTAGGGCCGTTAATAGCAATCAGCCCCAGCATTTT. Amino acid sequence: CATRAVNSNQPQHF. The full variable domain, with the rest looked up from reference TRBV19 and TRBJ1-5, is DGGITQSPKYLFRKEGQNVTLSCEQNLNHDAMYWYRQDPGQGLRLIYYSQIVNDFQKGDIAEGYSVSREKKESFPLTVTSAQKNPTAFYLCATRAVNSNQPQHFGDGTRLSIL.

This clone was seen a few times. The chain carries TRBV10-3 and TRBJ1-2, with D hard to call. The CDR3 length is 16 residues. V lost 0 bases and J 6 bases, leaving 17 bases between the germline ends. Germline V gene lookup returns CDR1 ENHRY and CDR2 SYGVKD. The CDR3 sequence: CAISESIGPSRDGYTF. The CDR3 region has the DNA TGTGCCATCAGTGAGTCGATCGGGCCCTCGAGGGATGGCTACACCTTC.

The chain is built from TRBV4-1 and TRBJ2-5; TRBD2 matches 12 bases. The CDR3 is 18 residues long. The J segment lost 2 bases and the V segment lost 4 bases, leaving 11 bases of the junction unmatched. Germline V lookup: CDR1 MGHRA, CDR2 YSYEKL. CDR3 residues: CASSPSGLAGGRQETQYF. CDR3 nucleotides: TGCGCCAGCAGCCCCTCGGGCCTAGCGGGGGGGAGGCAAGAGACCCAGTACTTC.

This rearrangement joins TRBV24-1 to TRBJ1-5; 8 nucleotides agree with TRBD1. Germline loops: CDR1 KGHDR, CDR2 SFDVKD. The CDR3 is 17 amino acids. The V segment lost 2 bases and the J segment 3 bases; nucleotides outside the gene matches: 8. CDR3 sequence: CATSDSDRTGINQPQHF. The CDR3 bases are TGTGCCACCAGTGATTCAGATAGGACAGGGATCAATCAGCCCCAGCATTTT.

A few counts support this clone. The chain couples TRBV2 to TRBJ1-1; D is undetermined. This CDR3 spans 14 amino acids. Germline CDR1 reads SNHLY; CDR2 reads FYNNEI. V was cut by 2 bases and J by 2 bases, with 9 bases left in between. The DNA of the CDR3 is TGTGCCAGCAGTGAAATAACAGCTAACACTGAAGCTTTCTTT. Translated, it gives CASSEITANTEAFF.

The gene calls are TRBV27 and TRBJ2-1, with D perhaps matching TRBD2 (7 bases). The V end lost 0 bases, the J end lost 2 bases, and 11 bases lay between the germline ends. Germline-derived CDR1 and CDR2 are MNHEY and SMNVEV (reference sequence). CDR3 length: 16 amino acids. CDR3 residues: CASSLSRGPPYNEQFF. DNA of the CDR3: TGTGCCAGCAGTTTATCGCGGGGGCCTCCCTACAATGAGCAGTTCTTC.

The sample holds one count of this clone. The chain joins TRBV10-3 to TRBJ1-5, with TRBD1 matching over 11 bases. This CDR3 region has 19 residues. The germline V gene has CDR1 ENHRY and CDR2 SYGVKD. V shed 0 bases, J shed 2 bases, and the junction held 9 bases outside the gene matches. The CDR3 sequence is CAISESWDRGILGNQPQHF. Here the CDR3 DNA reads TGTGCCATCAGTGAGTCTTGGGACAGGGGGATTTTGGGCAATCAGCCCCAGCATTTT.

V usage is TRBV28 and J usage is TRBJ1-2, with 7 bases aligning to TRBD1. There are 13 residues in the CDR3. Germline trimming cut 5 bases from V and 8 bases from J; bases unmatched to any gene: 8. Germline CDR1 reads MDHEN; CDR2 reads SYDVKM. CDR3 sequence: CASSRDSGMGYTF. The CDR3 region has the DNA TGTGCCAGCAGTCGGGACAGCGGTATGGGCTACACCTTC.

This chain links TRBV5-1 with TRBJ1-4; 8 nucleotides match TRBD1. The CDR3 length is 16 residues. The germline V gene encodes CDR1 SGHRS and CDR2 YFSETQ. V lost 3 bases to trimming and J lost 4 bases; unmatched junction nucleotides: 8. The CDR3 here is CASSWAGQGLNEKLFF. The DNA for the CDR3 is TGCGCCAGCAGCTGGGCCGGACAGGGCCTTAATGAAAAACTGTTTTTT.

This clone was seen at least ten times. V gene TRBV12-3 or TRBV12-4 combines with J gene TRBJ2-7, with 7 bases fitting TRBD1. The V gene end was trimmed by 5 bases and the J gene end by 3 bases; junction bases not matched to a gene: 4. The CDR3 runs 13 residues. This CDR3 reads CASSMGQYYEQYF. The DNA for the CDR3 is TGTGCCAGCAGTATGGGACAGTACTACGAGCAGTACTTC.

The chain uses TRBV4-3 and TRBJ2-7, with D possibly being TRBD1 (5 bases). With 1 base removed from V and 1 base from J, the gap between germline ends came to 17 bases. The CDR3 has 17 residues. The germline V gene has CDR1 LGHNA and CDR2 YSLEER. The CDR3 DNA sequence: TGCGCCAGCAGCCAAGTAACGGACCAGGGCAGTTCCTACGAGCAGTACTTC. Its protein product is CASSQVTDQGSSYEQYF.

V is TRBV6-1 and J is TRBJ1-6, with TRBD1 as a possible D gene (5 bases). V shed 7 bases and J shed 5 bases, with 15 bases lying between them. The CDR3 covers 15 residues. Germline CDR1 and CDR2: MNHNS and SASEGT. The CDR3: CASMNPGLNNSPLHF. The CDR3 nucleotides are TGTGCCAGCATGAATCCGGGACTGAATAATTCACCCCTCCACTTT.